The sequence of this T cell receptor beta chain was determined in a study of blood T cells in healthy people across ages. Isolated PBMCs totaled at least 6 million in each sample. The extraction recovered at least 5 micrograms of total RNA per sample. Trimming removed 3 bases from V and 7 bases from J, with 9 bases in between. The length of the CDR3 is 11 residues. The V gene's germline CDR1 is DFQATT and CDR2 SNEGSKA (reference sequence). Through a sample-barcoded 5' primer and a J-beta primer mix, a second PCR was run for roughly 7 to 11 cycles. MiXCR, applied by TCRdb to the 5' RACE reads, yields one record per CDR3 protein. The sample has approximately 1.5 million distinct CDR3 sequences; roughly 32% are singletons. This clonotype has more than one count but fewer than ten. What it binds is not known. Overall study findings and caveats: When set beside aged donors, long-lived donors presented more naive CD4+ cells and higher diversity.

V and J are TRBV20-1 and TRBJ1-2, with D perhaps matching TRBD1 (6 bases). Sequenced material: blood. This clonotype was obtained from a woman under 40 in good health. For the CDR3, the DNA is TGCAGTGCTAGTCAGACAGGTGGCTACACCTTC. It yields the protein CSASQTGGYTF.